This is a list of T cell receptor beta chains from one sample in a study of T cells after yellow fever vaccination. TCRdb redid the calling of the 5' RACE reads with MiXCR, one entry per CDR3 protein. The top ten hold 14% to 15% of the sample, which has 500,000 to 650,000 distinct CDR3 sequences, 12% seen once. Material: PBMCs, obtained on the day of the yellow fever booster vaccination. These receptors were collected from a man in his thirties or forties who received the YFV17D yellow fever vaccine. Both conserved end residues are part of each CDR3. A D gene is named only where the DNA matches it firmly. Only part of the rows carry a size: once, few, many, or a class if the clone is expanded.

j_call: TRBJ2-1
d_call: TRBD2
clone_size: NA
v_call: TRBV6-2/TRBV6-3
cdr3_nt: TGTGCCAGCAGTCCCTCTACGGGGGGTTATGAGCAGTTCTTC
cdr3_aa: CASSPSTGGYEQFF

j_call: TRBJ2-1
d_call: TRBD1
clone_size: few
v_call: TRBV27
cdr3_nt: TGTGCCAGCAGTTTAATGGGGAGCAGGGGGTACCATGAGCAGTTCTTC
cdr3_aa: CASSLMGSRGYHEQFF

j_call: TRBJ1-5
d_call: NA
clone_size: NA
v_call: TRBV28
cdr3_nt: TGTGCCAGCAGTTTATTCGGAGGGGCGACAGGCAATCGGCCCCAGCATTTT
cdr3_aa: CASSLFGGATGNRPQHF

j_call: TRBJ2-6
d_call: NA
clone_size: NA
v_call: TRBV30
cdr3_nt: TGTGCCTGGAGTGTAGGGTCAGGATTCTACTCTGGGGCCAACGTCCTGACTTTC
cdr3_aa: CAWSVGSGFYSGANVLTF

j_call: TRBJ2-7
d_call: NA
clone_size: NA
v_call: TRBV20-1
cdr3_nt: TGCAGTGCTAGAGATCGCGGCACTTTAGGCGAGCAGTACTTC
cdr3_aa: CSARDRGTLGEQYF

j_call: TRBJ1-2
d_call: TRBD1
clone_size: many
v_call: TRBV4-3
cdr3_nt: TGCGCCAGCAGCCAAGACCTACAGGGGGCCCTCGGCTACACCTTC
cdr3_aa: CASSQDLQGALGYTF

j_call: TRBJ2-1
d_call: NA
clone_size: few
v_call: TRBV29-1
cdr3_nt: TGCAGCGCGAACCTGGGGGACAATGAGCAGTTCTTC
cdr3_aa: CSANLGDNEQFF

j_call: TRBJ2-7
d_call: TRBD1
clone_size: NA
v_call: TRBV18
cdr3_nt: TGTGCCAGCTCGACCGGGTCGGGACAGGGGGCTGGCGAGCAGTACTTC
cdr3_aa: CASSTGSGQGAGEQYF

j_call: TRBJ2-5
d_call: NA
clone_size: few
v_call: TRBV7-9
cdr3_nt: TGTGCCAGCAGCTCTCATTTGGGAGTCGTGGAGACCCAGTACTTC
cdr3_aa: CASSSHLGVVETQYF

j_call: TRBJ2-7
d_call: TRBD1
clone_size: NA
v_call: TRBV28
cdr3_nt: TGTGCCAGCATGACAGGGGGTAGCACCTACGAGCAGTACTTC
cdr3_aa: CASMTGGSTYEQYF

j_call: TRBJ2-7
d_call: NA
clone_size: NA
v_call: TRBV20-1
cdr3_nt: TGCAGTGCCCCTCTTGTTTACCAATCCTACGAGCAGTACTTC
cdr3_aa: CSAPLVYQSYEQYF

j_call: TRBJ2-7
d_call: NA
clone_size: NA
v_call: TRBV6-5
cdr3_nt: TGTGCCAGCAGTTACGGGGGAACGGAGTACTTC
cdr3_aa: CASSYGGTEYF

j_call: TRBJ1-5
d_call: NA
clone_size: NA
v_call: TRBV5-1
cdr3_nt: TGCGCCAGCAGCCTTAACCCCAATCAGCCCCAGCATTTT
cdr3_aa: CASSLNPNQPQHF

j_call: TRBJ2-5
d_call: NA
clone_size: NA
v_call: TRBV6-2/TRBV6-3
cdr3_nt: TGTGCCAGCAGGGACAGAGTAACTAAATTTGGGGAGACCCAGTACTTC
cdr3_aa: CASRDRVTKFGETQYF

j_call: TRBJ1-2
d_call: NA
clone_size: NA
v_call: TRBV20-1
cdr3_nt: TGCAGTGCTCCGTTTCCATGGCAGGACGGGCCCCTTGGCTACACCTTC
cdr3_aa: CSAPFPWQDGPLGYTF

j_call: TRBJ2-1
d_call: NA
clone_size: few
v_call: TRBV6-6
cdr3_nt: TGTGCCAGCAGTTACCCGCCCGTTGAGCAGTTCTTC
cdr3_aa: CASSYPPVEQFF

j_call: TRBJ2-1
d_call: TRBD2
clone_size: NA
v_call: TRBV29-1
cdr3_nt: TGCAGCCCTAAACTAGCGCGCTCCTACAATGAGCAGTTCTTC
cdr3_aa: CSPKLARSYNEQFF

j_call: TRBJ2-3
d_call: TRBD2
clone_size: few
v_call: TRBV29-1
cdr3_nt: TGCAGCGTTGGTGGGGCGGTAGCGGGGAGGAGCACAGATACGCAGTATTTT
cdr3_aa: CSVGGAVAGRSTDTQYF

j_call: TRBJ2-1
d_call: TRBD2
clone_size: few
v_call: TRBV20-1
cdr3_nt: TGCAGTGCTAGGAGCGGGGGGGCCGGACAGTACAATGAGCAGTTCTTC
cdr3_aa: CSARSGGAGQYNEQFF

j_call: TRBJ2-3
d_call: TRBD2
clone_size: NA
v_call: TRBV12-3/TRBV12-4
cdr3_nt: TGTGCCAGCAGGATAGCGGGAGGGTTGACAGATACGCAGTATTTT
cdr3_aa: CASRIAGGLTDTQYF

j_call: TRBJ2-5
d_call: NA
clone_size: NA
v_call: TRBV18
cdr3_nt: TGTGCCAGCTCAGCCTCCGGGCCGGTGGGGACCCAGTACTTC
cdr3_aa: CASSASGPVGTQYF

j_call: TRBJ2-3
d_call: NA
clone_size: many
v_call: TRBV28
cdr3_nt: TGTGCCAGCAGTTTATATGATACGCAGTATTTT
cdr3_aa: CASSLYDTQYF

j_call: TRBJ2-2
d_call: NA
clone_size: few
v_call: TRBV5-1
cdr3_nt: TGCGCCAGCAGCTTATCCCTCAGCGGATTAAACGTCGGGGAGCTGTTTTTT
cdr3_aa: CASSLSLSGLNVGELFF

j_call: TRBJ1-5
d_call: NA
clone_size: many
v_call: TRBV7-6
cdr3_nt: TGTGCCAGCAGCTTAGAACACGGCAATCAGCCCCAGCATTTT
cdr3_aa: CASSLEHGNQPQHF

j_call: TRBJ2-3
d_call: TRBD2
clone_size: once
v_call: TRBV5-1
cdr3_nt: TGCGCCAGCAGCTTGGAGGTTAGCGGGGGAGAGCAGTATTTT
cdr3_aa: CASSLEVSGGEQYF

j_call: TRBJ2-7
d_call: TRBD2
clone_size: few
v_call: TRBV23-1
cdr3_nt: TGCGCCAGCAGTCAATCGACAGAGACTAGCGGGAGGTTCCTTACTATCGAGCAGTACTTC
cdr3_aa: CASSQSTETSGRFLTIEQYF

j_call: TRBJ2-1
d_call: TRBD2
clone_size: many
v_call: TRBV5-1
cdr3_nt: TGCGCCAGCAGCATCCGGACTAGCGGTGGTGAGCAGTTCTTC
cdr3_aa: CASSIRTSGGEQFF

j_call: TRBJ2-1
d_call: NA
clone_size: NA
v_call: TRBV10-3
cdr3_nt: TGTGCCATCAGTGGTACCGAGCACTCCTACAATGAGCAGTTCTTC
cdr3_aa: CAISGTEHSYNEQFF

j_call: TRBJ2-1
d_call: TRBD2
clone_size: few
v_call: TRBV7-2
cdr3_nt: TGTGCCAGCAGCTTAGTTGCGGGAGGTGATCGGGAGCAGTTCTTC
cdr3_aa: CASSLVAGGDREQFF

j_call: TRBJ2-5
d_call: NA
clone_size: few
v_call: TRBV5-1
cdr3_nt: TGCGCCAGCAGCTTTGGCAATTGGCGAGAGACCCAGTACTTC
cdr3_aa: CASSFGNWRETQYF

j_call: TRBJ2-1
d_call: NA
clone_size: few
v_call: TRBV5-1
cdr3_nt: TGCGCCAGCAGCTTGGATCTAGGAGGTGGCGATGAGCAGTTCTTC
cdr3_aa: CASSLDLGGGDEQFF

j_call: TRBJ1-1
d_call: NA
clone_size: few
v_call: TRBV20-1
cdr3_nt: TGCAGTGCCTATAGGACAGCTGAAGCTTTCTTT
cdr3_aa: CSAYRTAEAFF

j_call: TRBJ1-4
d_call: TRBD1
clone_size: NA
v_call: TRBV25-1
cdr3_nt: TGTGCCAGCAGTGAATTAGGGGGGACAGGGGGAGGAAAACTGTTTTTT
cdr3_aa: CASSELGGTGGGKLFF

j_call: TRBJ1-4
d_call: NA
clone_size: few
v_call: TRBV10-3
cdr3_nt: TGTGCCATCAGGGCGGACAGATCAACTAATGAAAAACTGTTTTTT
cdr3_aa: CAIRADRSTNEKLFF

j_call: TRBJ1-2
d_call: TRBD1
clone_size: few
v_call: TRBV28
cdr3_nt: TGTGCCAGCAGTTTATTACAGGGGGCCTATGGCTACACCTTC
cdr3_aa: CASSLLQGAYGYTF

j_call: TRBJ2-7
d_call: TRBD2
clone_size: few
v_call: TRBV12-3/TRBV12-4
cdr3_nt: TGTGCCAGCAGTTTATCTCCGGGACTAGCGGCCCACGAGCAGTACTTC
cdr3_aa: CASSLSPGLAAHEQYF

j_call: TRBJ1-2
d_call: NA
clone_size: few
v_call: TRBV9
cdr3_nt: TGTGCCAGCAGCGGAGACCTGGTGGGGCGAGGGGAAAACTATGGCTACACCTTC
cdr3_aa: CASSGDLVGRGENYGYTF

j_call: TRBJ2-2
d_call: NA
clone_size: NA
v_call: TRBV5-1
cdr3_nt: TGCGCCAGCGGGGTCGAGCTTACGACCGGGGAGCTGTTTTTT
cdr3_aa: CASGVELTTGELFF

j_call: TRBJ2-1
d_call: NA
clone_size: few
v_call: TRBV6-2/TRBV6-3
cdr3_nt: TGTGCCAGCAGTCCGCACTCATTCCTAGTGGGGCGGCCCAATGAGCAGTTCTTC
cdr3_aa: CASSPHSFLVGRPNEQFF

j_call: TRBJ2-7
d_call: TRBD2
clone_size: few
v_call: TRBV20-1
cdr3_nt: TGCAGTGCCCGCGGGACTAGCGGGATCTACGAGCAGTACTTC
cdr3_aa: CSARGTSGIYEQYF

j_call: TRBJ2-6
d_call: NA
clone_size: NA
v_call: TRBV6-2/TRBV6-3
cdr3_nt: TGTGCCAGCAGCCAAGGCGGAATCGCCTCTGGGGCCAACGTCCTGACTTTC
cdr3_aa: CASSQGGIASGANVLTF

j_call: TRBJ2-2
d_call: NA
clone_size: many
v_call: TRBV6-2/TRBV6-3
cdr3_nt: TGTGCCAGCAGTTATTACAGGAACACCGGGGAGCTGTTTTTT
cdr3_aa: CASSYYRNTGELFF

j_call: TRBJ1-1
d_call: NA
clone_size: NA
v_call: TRBV19
cdr3_nt: TGTGCCACCGGACAGTCCTTGAACACTGAAGCTTTCTTT
cdr3_aa: CATGQSLNTEAFF

j_call: TRBJ2-3
d_call: TRBD2
clone_size: few
v_call: TRBV5-1
cdr3_nt: TGCGCCAGCAGCTTGGGACTAGCTGTGTCAGATACGCAGTATTTT
cdr3_aa: CASSLGLAVSDTQYF

j_call: TRBJ2-1
d_call: TRBD2
clone_size: NA
v_call: TRBV12-3/TRBV12-4
cdr3_nt: TGTGCCAGCAGTTTCAAGGGGACTAGCGGGAGGAACAATGAGCAGTTCTTC
cdr3_aa: CASSFKGTSGRNNEQFF

j_call: TRBJ2-4
d_call: NA
clone_size: few
v_call: TRBV20-1
cdr3_nt: TGCAGTGCTAGTGGACACCAAAAAGGCATTCAGTACTTC
cdr3_aa: CSASGHQKGIQYF